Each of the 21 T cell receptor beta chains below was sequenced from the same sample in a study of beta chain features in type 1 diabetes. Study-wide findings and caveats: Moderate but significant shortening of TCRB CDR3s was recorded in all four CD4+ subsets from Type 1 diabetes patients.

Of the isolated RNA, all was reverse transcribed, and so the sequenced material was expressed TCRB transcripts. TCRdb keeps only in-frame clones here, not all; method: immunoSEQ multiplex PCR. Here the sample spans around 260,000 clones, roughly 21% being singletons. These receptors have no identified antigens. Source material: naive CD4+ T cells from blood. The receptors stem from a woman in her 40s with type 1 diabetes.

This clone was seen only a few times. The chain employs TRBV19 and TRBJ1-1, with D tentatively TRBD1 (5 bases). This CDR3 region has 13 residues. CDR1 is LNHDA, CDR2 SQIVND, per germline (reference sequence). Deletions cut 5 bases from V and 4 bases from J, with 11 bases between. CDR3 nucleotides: TGTGCCAGTAGTTTCGCAGGGCGCACTGAAGCTTTCTTT. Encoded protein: CASSFAGRTEAFF. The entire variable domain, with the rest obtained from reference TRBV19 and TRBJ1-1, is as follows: DGGITQSPKYLFRKEGQNVTLSCEQNLNHDAMYWYRQDPGQGLRLIYYSQIVNDFQKGDIAEGYSVSREKKESFPLTVTSAQKNPTAFYLCASSFAGRTEAFFGQGTRLTVV.

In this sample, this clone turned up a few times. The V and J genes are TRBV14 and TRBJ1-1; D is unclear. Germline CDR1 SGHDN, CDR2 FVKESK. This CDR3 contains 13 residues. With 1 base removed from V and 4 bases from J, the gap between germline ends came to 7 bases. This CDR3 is CASSQVTGTEAFF. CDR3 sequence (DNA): TGTGCCAGCAGCCAAGTTACGGGCACTGAAGCTTTCTTT. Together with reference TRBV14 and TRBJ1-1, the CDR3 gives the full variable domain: EAGVTQFPSHSVIEKGQTVTLRCDPISGHDNLYWYRRVMGKEIKFLLHFVKESKQDESGMPNNRFLAERTGGTYSTLKVQPAELEDSGVYFCASSQVTGTEAFFGQGTRLTVV.

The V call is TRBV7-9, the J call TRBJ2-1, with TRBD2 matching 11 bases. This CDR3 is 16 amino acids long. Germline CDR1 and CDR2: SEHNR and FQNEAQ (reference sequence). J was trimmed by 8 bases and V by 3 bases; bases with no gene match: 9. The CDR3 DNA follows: TGTGCCAGCAGCTTTATAGCGGGAGGGTTTACTGATGAGCAGTTCTTC. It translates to CASSFIAGGFTDEQFF.

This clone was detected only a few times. The CDR3 bases are TGTGCCAGCAGCCAAGTACTGATCACTGAAGCTTTCTTT. Its protein is CASSQVLITEAFF. The V gene is TRBV14, the J gene TRBJ1-1; D unclear. CDR1 and CDR2 from the germline V gene are SGHDN and FVKESK. CDR3 length: 13 amino acids. The ends were cut back, 1 base at V and 4 bases at J, with 7 bases in the middle.

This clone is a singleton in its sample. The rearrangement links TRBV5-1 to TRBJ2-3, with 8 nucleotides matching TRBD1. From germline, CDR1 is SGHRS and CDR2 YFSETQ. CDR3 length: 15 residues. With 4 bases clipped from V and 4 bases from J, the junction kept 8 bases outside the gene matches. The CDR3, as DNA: TGCGCCAGCAGCCTCGCGGGACAGGTACCAGATACGCAGTATTTT. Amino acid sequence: CASSLAGQVPDTQYF.

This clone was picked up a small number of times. The CDR3 region is CASSIGQVSDQPQHF. DNA for the CDR3: TGTGCCAGCTCGATCGGACAGGTCTCAGATCAGCCCCAGCATTTT. V and J are TRBV18 and TRBJ1-5; 7 bases are a match to TRBD1. The germline CDR1 and CDR2 sequences are KGHSH and LQKENI. There are 15 residues in the CDR3. J gave up 5 bases and V 6 bases, and 10 bases lay outside the gene matches.

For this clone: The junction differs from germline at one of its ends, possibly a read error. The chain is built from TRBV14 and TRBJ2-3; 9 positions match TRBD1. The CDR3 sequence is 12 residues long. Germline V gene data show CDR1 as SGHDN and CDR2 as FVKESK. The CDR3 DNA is TGTGCCAGCAGCCAGCGGGACAGGGAATTGAATTTT. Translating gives CASSQRDRELNF.

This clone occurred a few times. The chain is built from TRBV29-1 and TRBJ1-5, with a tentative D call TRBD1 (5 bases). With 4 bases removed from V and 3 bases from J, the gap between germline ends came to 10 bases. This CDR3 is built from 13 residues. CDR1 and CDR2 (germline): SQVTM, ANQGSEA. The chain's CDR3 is CSVGQGLNQPQHF. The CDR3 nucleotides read TGCAGCGTTGGGCAGGGCCTCAATCAGCCCCAGCATTTT.

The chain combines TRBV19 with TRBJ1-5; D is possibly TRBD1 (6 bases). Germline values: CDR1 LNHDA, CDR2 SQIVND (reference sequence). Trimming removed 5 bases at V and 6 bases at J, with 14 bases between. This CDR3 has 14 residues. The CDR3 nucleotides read TGTGCCAGTAGTGCCACAGGGTCGGGTCAGCCCCAGCATTTT. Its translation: CASSATGSGQPQHF.

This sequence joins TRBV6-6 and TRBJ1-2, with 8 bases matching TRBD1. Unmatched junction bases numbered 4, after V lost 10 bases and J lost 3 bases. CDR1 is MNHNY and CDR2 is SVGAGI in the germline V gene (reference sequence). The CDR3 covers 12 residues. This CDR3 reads CATLQGDYGYTF. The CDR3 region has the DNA TGTGCCACCTTACAGGGGGACTATGGCTACACCTTC.

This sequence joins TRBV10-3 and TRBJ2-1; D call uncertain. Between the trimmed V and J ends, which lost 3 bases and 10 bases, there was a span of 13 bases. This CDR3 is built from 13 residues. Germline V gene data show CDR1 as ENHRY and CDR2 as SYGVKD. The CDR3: CAISEIYPGEQFF. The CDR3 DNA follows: TGTGCCATCAGTGAAATATATCCCGGGGAGCAGTTCTTC.

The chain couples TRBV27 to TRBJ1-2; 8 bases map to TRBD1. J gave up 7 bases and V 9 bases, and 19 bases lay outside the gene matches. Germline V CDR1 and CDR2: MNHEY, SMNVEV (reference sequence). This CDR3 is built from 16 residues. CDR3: CASVGQAGGEEGGYTF. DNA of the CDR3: TGTGCCAGTGTAGGTCAAGCAGGGGGCGAGGAAGGTGGCTACACCTTC.

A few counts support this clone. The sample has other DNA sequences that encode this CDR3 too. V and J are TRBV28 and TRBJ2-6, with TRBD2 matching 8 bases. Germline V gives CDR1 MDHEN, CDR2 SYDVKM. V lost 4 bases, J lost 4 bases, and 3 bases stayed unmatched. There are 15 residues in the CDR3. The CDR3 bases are TGTGCCAGCAGTTCGGGAGGGTCCGGGGCCAACGTCCTGACTTTC. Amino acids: CASSSGGSGANVLTF. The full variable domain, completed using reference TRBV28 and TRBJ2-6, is DVKVTQSSRYLVKRTGEKVFLECVQDMDHENMFWYRQDPGLGLRLIYFSYDVKMKEKGDIPEGYSVSREKKERFSLILESASTNQTSMYLCASSSGGSGANVLTFGAGSRLTVL.

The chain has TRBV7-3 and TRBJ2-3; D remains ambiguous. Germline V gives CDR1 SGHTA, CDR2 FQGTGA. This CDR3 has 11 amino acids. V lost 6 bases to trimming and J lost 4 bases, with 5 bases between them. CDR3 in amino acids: CASRSADTQYF. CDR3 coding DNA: TGTGCCAGCAGGTCAGCAGATACGCAGTATTTT.

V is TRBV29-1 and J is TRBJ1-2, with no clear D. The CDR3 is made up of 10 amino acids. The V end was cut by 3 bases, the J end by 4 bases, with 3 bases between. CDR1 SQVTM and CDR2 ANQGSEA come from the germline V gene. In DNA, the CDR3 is TGCAGCGTTGACGGCTATGGCTACACCTTC. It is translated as CSVDGYGYTF.

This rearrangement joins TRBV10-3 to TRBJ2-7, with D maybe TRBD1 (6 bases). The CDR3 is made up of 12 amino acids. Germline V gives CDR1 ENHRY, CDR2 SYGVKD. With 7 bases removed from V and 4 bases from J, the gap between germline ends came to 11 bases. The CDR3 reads CAITSQGYEQYF. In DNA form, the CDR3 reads TGTGCCATCACCTCACAGGGTTACGAGCAGTACTTC.

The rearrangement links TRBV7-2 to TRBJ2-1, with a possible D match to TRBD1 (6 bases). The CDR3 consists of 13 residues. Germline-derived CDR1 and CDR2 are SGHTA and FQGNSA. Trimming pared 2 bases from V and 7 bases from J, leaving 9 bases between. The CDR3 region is CASSLRGLNEQFF. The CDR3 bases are TGTGCCAGCAGCTTAAGGGGGTTGAATGAGCAGTTCTTC.

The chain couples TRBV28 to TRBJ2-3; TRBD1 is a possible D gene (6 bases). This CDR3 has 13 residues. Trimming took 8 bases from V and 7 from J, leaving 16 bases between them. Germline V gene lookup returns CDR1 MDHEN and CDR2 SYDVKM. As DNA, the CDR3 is TGTGCCAGCCTAGGGGCAGGGGAAAATACGCAGTATTTT. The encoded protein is CASLGAGENTQYF.

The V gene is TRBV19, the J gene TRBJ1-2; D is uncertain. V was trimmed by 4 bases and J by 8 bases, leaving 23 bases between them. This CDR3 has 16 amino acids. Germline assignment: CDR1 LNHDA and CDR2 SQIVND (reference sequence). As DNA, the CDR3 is TGTGCCAGTAGTACCCCGACCAGGACTGCCTATGGAGGCTACACCTTC. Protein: CASSTPTRTAYGGYTF.

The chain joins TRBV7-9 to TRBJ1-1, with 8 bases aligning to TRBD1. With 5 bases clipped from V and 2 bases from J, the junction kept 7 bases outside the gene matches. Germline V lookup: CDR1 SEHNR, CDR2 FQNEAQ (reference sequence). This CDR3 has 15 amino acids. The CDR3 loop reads CASSGQGALNTEAFF. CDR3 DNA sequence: TGTGCCAGCAGCGGGCAGGGGGCCCTTAACACTGAAGCTTTCTTT.

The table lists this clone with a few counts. The CDR3 DNA follows: TGTGCCAGCAGTTTAGGGACAGGGGAAAACATTCAGTACTTC. Translation: CASSLGTGENIQYF. The rearrangement joins TRBV27 to TRBJ2-4, with 10 bases identical to TRBD1. The CDR3 totals 14 residues. In germline, CDR1 is MNHEY, CDR2 SMNVEV (reference sequence). After removal of 2 bases from V and 5 bases from J, the junction contained 0 bases not matched to a gene.